This T cell receptor beta chain stems from a study of CD8 T cells in ankylosing spondylitis. Each CDR3 protein gets one entry after TCRdb re-called the 5' RACE reads with MiXCR. Of about 360,000 distinct CDR3 sequences in the sample, 14% to 15% were seen once. The TCR comes from a male donor with ankylosing spondylitis or in good health (not recorded which). The sequenced sample consisted of blood, either unsorted or a sorted T cell fraction (not recorded which).

The CDR3 region is CASSLVGTPQETQYF. The CDR3 DNA reads TGCGCCAGCAGCTTGGTTGGGACACCCCAAGAGACCCAGTACTTC. The chain couples TRBV5-1 to TRBJ2-5; TRBD1 might be the D (6 bases). Per germline, CDR1 SGHRS and CDR2 YFSETQ. Trimming took off 0 bases at V and 1 base at J, with 10 bases between the two ends. The CDR3 length is 15 residues.